The rows below give T cell receptor beta chains drawn from one sample of a study of OX40 agonist ivuxolimab in advanced cancers. Repertoires were generated with immunoSEQ multiplex PCR, while TCRdb's copy carries only in-frame clones and drops some. Of approximately 30,000 clones in the sample, roughly 82% were seen once. Sequenced here: CD4+ or CD8+ T cells sorted from blood, sampled in a trial of the OX40 agonist ivuxolimab. Receptors originate from an adult with an advanced solid tumor such as melanoma, head and neck, liver or kidney cancer. The CDR3 runs from the conserved cysteine through the conserved F or W. The order of the fields is D gene, V gene, J gene, clone size, CDR3 protein, CDR3 DNA. The D gene is left open where the match is weak. The size of a clone is reported for some rows only, either as once, few or many, or as a class for expanded clones.

TRBD2,TRBV5-6,TRBJ2-7,few,CASSLVMSGGHYEQYF,TGTGCCAGCAGCTTGGTGATGAGCGGGGGCCACTACGAGCAGTACTTC
.,TRBV28,TRBJ1-2,.,CASSGDFNYGYTF,TGTGCCAGCAGTGGGGACTTTAACTATGGCTACACCTTC
TRBD2,TRBV9,TRBJ2-3,.,CASSASGGGLTDTQYF,TGTGCCAGCAGCGCCTCGGGGGGGGGCCTCACAGATACGCAGTATTTT
.,TRBV29-1,TRBJ2-5,.,CSADGRAGAWETQYF,TGCAGCGCCGATGGGCGGGCGGGGGCATGGGAGACCCAGTACTTC
.,TRBV4-1,TRBJ1-3,.,CASSHIQGTGNTIYF,TGCGCCAGCAGCCATATACAGGGAACTGGAAACACCATATATTTT
TRBD2,TRBV19,TRBJ2-1,.,CASSTSGTQQFF,TGTGCCAGTAGTACCAGCGGGACTCAGCAGTTCTTC
TRBD2,TRBV6-6,TRBJ2-1,.,CASSYERETSNEQFF,TGTGCCAGCAGTTACGAGCGGGAGACATCAAATGAGCAGTTCTTC
.,TRBV5-5,TRBJ1-2,.,CASSWDGEGYTF,TGTGCCAGCAGTTGGGACGGGGAGGGCTACACCTTC
.,TRBV6-5,TRBJ2-1,.,CASSYSSLQAYNEQFF,TGTGCCAGCAGTTACTCCAGTTTACAGGCTTACAATGAGCAGTTCTTC
.,TRBV30,TRBJ2-7,.,CAWSVASSYEQYF,TGTGCCTGGAGTGTAGCCTCCTCCTACGAGCAGTACTTC
.,TRBV7-6,TRBJ1-1,.,CASSRLNTEAFF,TGTGCCAGCAGCCGTCTGAACACTGAAGCTTTCTTT
.,TRBV7-2,TRBJ2-1,.,CASSLVGSYNEQFF,TGTGCCAGCAGCTTAGTCGGGTCCTACAATGAGCAGTTCTTC
.,TRBV5-6,TRBJ1-4,.,CASSLLRGNEKLFF,TGTGCCAGCAGCTTGCTACGGGGAAATGAAAAACTGTTTTTT
.,TRBV4-1,TRBJ1-5,.,CASSQNSRSGPKVGPQHF,TGCGCCAGCAGCCAAAACTCCCGATCCGGGCCCAAGGTTGGGCCCCAGCATTTT
.,TRBV9,TRBJ2-7,.,CASSVAEAGVYEQYF,TGTGCCAGCAGCGTAGCTGAGGCAGGGGTCTACGAGCAGTACTTC
.,TRBV5-4,TRBJ2-1,.,CASSLVDGDNEQFF,TGTGCCAGCAGCTTGGTGGACGGAGACAATGAGCAGTTCTTC